The source of this T cell receptor (beta chain) is a study of cytomegalovirus exposure and HLA in healthy donors. Amplification used 60 Vbeta primers and 13 Jbeta primers. The method was immunoSEQ multiplex PCR; TCRdb's version includes in-frame clones alone and lacks a portion of them. The data hold fewer than 200,000 clones, with roughly 76% observed a single time. This receptor was taken from a woman younger than 35 in good health and CMV-seropositive. Sequenced sample: PBMCs.

CDR3 DNA: TGTGCCAGCAGGACCGGGACAGGGGGCCTTAATGAGCAGTTCTTC. This encodes CASRTGTGGLNEQFF. The chain couples TRBV28 to TRBJ2-1, with 12 bases that match TRBD1. The CDR3 extends over 15 amino acids. Trimming removed 6 bases from V and 7 bases from J; junction bases left unmatched: 7. Germline lookup yields CDR1 MDHEN and CDR2 SYDVKM. The full variable domain, completed using reference TRBV28 and TRBJ2-1, is DVKVTQSSRYLVKRTGEKVFLECVQDMDHENMFWYRQDPGLGLRLIYFSYDVKMKEKGDIPEGYSVSREKKERFSLILESASTNQTSMYLCASRTGTGGLNEQFFGPGTRLTVL.